These 21 T cell receptor beta chains were sequenced from one sample in a study of beta chain features in type 1 diabetes listed by TCRdb under 2018. Here is what the overall study found, with its caveats: A moderate but significant shortening of TCRB CDR3 length was observed in type 1 diabetes patients in all four CD4+ subsets.

No cognate antigen is known for these TCRs. Libraries were built with the immunoSEQ multiplex PCR assay. All of the isolated RNA was reverse transcribed with the High Capacity cDNA Reverse Transcription Kit, so expressed TCRB transcripts were sequenced. Not all clones reach the TCRdb copy of this immuneACCESS table, which keeps in-frame sequences only. Checked studies attribute under half of the gap to unresolved V genes and leave the rest unexplained. The sample table records 550,000 to 850,000 clones; 13% of these occur just once. Around 0.022% of the sample lies in the top ten. The sequencing input was naive CD4+ T cells from blood. Explained via the paper, the cell subset or site label denotes: true naive CD4+ T cells. These receptor sequences come from a man aged 18 to 35 with type 1 diabetes.

The V call is TRBV29-1, the J call TRBJ1-2; D is perhaps TRBD1 (5 bases). The V gene lost 6 bases and the J gene lost 1 base, with 6 bases spanning the gap. The CDR3 runs 11 residues. The V gene's germline CDR1 is SQVTM and CDR2 ANQGSEA. DNA of the CDR3: TGCAGCGTCGGGGGTAACTATGGCTACACCTTC. It is translated as CSVGGNYGYTF.

The chain recombines TRBV7-9 with TRBJ1-2; 10 nucleotides align to TRBD1. The CDR3 contains 17 residues. Germline CDR1 SEHNR, CDR2 FQNEAQ (reference sequence). The J segment lost 1 base and the V segment lost 6 bases, leaving 11 bases of the junction unmatched. The CDR3 reads CASSPTPGTGVNYGYTF. The CDR3 nucleotides read TGTGCCAGCAGTCCTACCCCTGGGACAGGGGTTAACTATGGCTACACCTTC.

This clone was counted between two and nine times. V is TRBV10-3 and J is TRBJ1-5; D call uncertain. Looked up from germline, CDR1 is ENHRY and CDR2 is SYGVKD. The V and J ends lost 0 bases and 6 bases respectively, with 6 bases between them. This CDR3 has 13 residues. CDR3 nucleotides: TGTGCCATCAGTGAGTCGGGGTTTCAGCCCCAGCATTTT. Translating it yields CAISESGFQPQHF.

The V gene is TRBV18, the J gene TRBJ2-3; tentatively, D is TRBD2 (6 bases). With 2 bases removed from V and 5 bases from J, the gap between germline ends came to 11 bases. The CDR3 is 14 amino acids. Per the germline V gene, CDR1 is KGHSH and CDR2 is LQKENI. The chain's CDR3 is CASSPGISGDTQYF. DNA for the CDR3: TGTGCCAGCTCACCAGGGATTAGCGGAGATACGCAGTATTTT.

This clone has just one count. The chain employs TRBV5-4 and TRBJ1-2, with 9 bases that match TRBD1. This CDR3 region has 13 residues. The J segment lost 5 bases and the V segment lost 4 bases, leaving 3 bases of the junction unmatched. Germline CDR1 is SGHNT and CDR2 is YYREEE (reference sequence). The CDR3 DNA follows: TGTGCCAGCAGCAAGGACAGGGGTTATGGCTACACCTTC. Translated: CASSKDRGYGYTF.

This clone was observed a few times. The chain uses TRBV11-2 and TRBJ1-2; D is perhaps TRBD1 (5 bases). Germline V CDR1 and CDR2: SGHAT, FQNNGV. V gave up 1 base and J gave up 14 bases, with 14 bases separating them. The CDR3 consists of 12 residues. This CDR3 is CASSLGVAGLTF. The CDR3 DNA reads TGTGCCAGCAGCTTAGGTGTGGCAGGGTTGACCTTC.

The chain combines TRBV18 with TRBJ2-1, with D possibly matching TRBD2 (5 bases). V lost 0 bases and J lost 0, with 12 bases in between. This CDR3 spans 17 amino acids. The germline CDR1 and CDR2 sequences are KGHSH and LQKENI. As DNA, the CDR3 is TGTGCCAGCTCACCACCGATGAGCGAGGGCTCCTACAATGAGCAGTTCTTC. Translated, it gives CASSPPMSEGSYNEQFF.

This clone was counted between two and nine times. V gene TRBV19 combines with J gene TRBJ2-3; the match to TRBD2 covers 11 bases. Germline V gene data show CDR1 as LNHDA and CDR2 as SQIVND (reference sequence). The CDR3 extends over 13 amino acids. V lost 10 bases, J lost 4 bases, and 4 bases stayed unmatched. The CDR3 protein is CATGGLAADTQYF. The DNA for the CDR3 is TGTGCCACCGGGGGACTAGCGGCAGATACGCAGTATTTT.

The chain has TRBV29-1 and TRBJ2-3, with 7 nucleotides matching TRBD1. Germline loops: CDR1 SQVTM, CDR2 ANQGSEA. This CDR3 region has 16 residues. V shed 4 bases, J shed 2 bases, and the junction held 12 bases outside the gene matches. CDR3 in amino acids: CSVGPQTGIPTDTQYF. CDR3 sequence (DNA): TGCAGCGTTGGGCCCCAGACAGGGATACCCACAGATACGCAGTATTTT.

This clone was counted a few times. J is TRBJ1-5 and V is TRBV2; D perhaps matches TRBD1 (5 bases). CDR3 length: 14 amino acids. With 2 bases removed from V and 4 bases from J, the gap between germline ends came to 9 bases. In germline, CDR1 is SNHLY, CDR2 FYNNEI. DNA for the CDR3: TGTGCCAGCAGTGAATGGGCAGGGAATCAGCCCCAGCATTTT. This translates into CASSEWAGNQPQHF.

V is TRBV4-1 and J is TRBJ2-7; D perhaps matches TRBD1 (5 bases). The CDR3 is 17 residues long. With 0 bases removed from V and 0 bases from J, the gap between germline ends came to 15 bases. Germline CDR1 reads MGHRA; CDR2 reads YSYEKL. This chain's CDR3 is CASSQEQATENSYEQYF. In DNA, the CDR3 is TGCGCCAGCAGCCAAGAACAGGCGACAGAAAACTCCTACGAGCAGTACTTC.

In its sample, this clone was seen a few times. The CDR3 region is CASSLSPPAREQYF. CDR3 DNA: TGCGCCAGCAGCTTGAGCCCCCCCGCGCGGGAGCAGTACTTC. The genes are TRBV5-1 and TRBJ2-7; D uncertain. The CDR3 covers 14 residues. V was pared by 1 base and J by 7 bases, with 15 bases between. Germline CDR1 reads SGHRS; CDR2 reads YFSETQ.

The chain couples TRBV11-1 to TRBJ2-5; possibly TRBD1 for D (5 bases). Germline V lookup: CDR1 SGHAT, CDR2 FQDESV (reference sequence). The CDR3 runs to 14 residues. V shed 4 bases and J shed 2 bases, with 11 bases lying between them. For the CDR3, the DNA is TGTGCCAGCAGCTCAACAGGAGTTCAAGAGACCCAGTACTTC. Its translation: CASSSTGVQETQYF.

This clone occurred a few times. The rearrangement joins TRBV5-4 to TRBJ2-3; D unclear. V lost 2 bases, J lost 2 bases, and 9 bases lay in between. Germline V gene lookup returns CDR1 SGHNT and CDR2 YYREEE (reference sequence). The CDR3 loop spans 14 amino acids. In DNA form, the CDR3 reads TGTGCCAGCAGCTTCTCGACCGTCACAGATACGCAGTATTTT. Protein: CASSFSTVTDTQYF.

This clone was seen a handful of times. The CDR3 bases are TGTGCCAGCTCACTCCTCAGGGACTCCTACAATGAGCAGTTCTTC. Translating it yields CASSLLRDSYNEQFF. The chain links TRBV18 to TRBJ2-1; tentative D call: TRBD1 (5 bases). Trimming removed 4 bases at V and 0 bases at J, with 10 bases between. Per germline, CDR1 KGHSH and CDR2 LQKENI. CDR3 length: 15 amino acids.

This clone was observed a few times. The chain couples TRBV10-3 to TRBJ1-5; D gene uncertain. The V gene's germline CDR1 is ENHRY and CDR2 SYGVKD. Trimming removed 3 bases at V and 6 bases at J, with 12 bases between. CDR3 length: 14 residues. The CDR3 region is CAISDTEERQPQHF. CDR3 nucleotides: TGTGCCATCAGTGATACGGAGGAGCGTCAGCCCCAGCATTTT.

V is TRBV21-1 and J is TRBJ2-7; the tabulated D call, TRBD2, remains unverified against the DNA. TRBV21-1 is shown as a pseudogene. The CDR3 has 17 residues. CDR3 residues: CASSKVLHREGRYEQYF. CDR3 sequence (DNA): TGTGCCAGCAGCAAAGTTCTCCACAGGGAGGGAAGATACGAGCAGTACTTC.

This clone has more than one count but fewer than ten. This rearrangement joins TRBV6-5 to TRBJ2-1; no reliable D call. Trimming cost V 7 bases and J 2 bases, with 15 bases left between them. Germline loops: CDR1 MNHEY, CDR2 SVGAGI. This CDR3 contains 15 residues. The chain's CDR3 is CASNYAGPPYNEQFF. The CDR3 nucleotides are TGTGCCAGCAACTACGCCGGGCCCCCCTACAATGAGCAGTTCTTC.

This rearrangement joins TRBV11-3 to TRBJ1-2; no firm D call. Per the germline V gene, CDR1 is SGHNT and CDR2 is YENEEA. Trimming removed 8 bases from V and 2 bases from J, with 9 bases in between. This CDR3 is 12 amino acids long. The CDR3 region has the DNA TGTGCCAGCGGGGAAGGAAACTATGGCTACACCTTC. This translates into CASGEGNYGYTF.

The J gene is TRBJ2-3, the V gene TRBV5-4; D is perhaps TRBD1 (7 bases). Germline CDR1 is SGHNT and CDR2 is YYREEE (reference sequence). The length of the CDR3 is 12 residues. Trimming took off 4 bases at V and 5 bases at J, with 8 bases between the two ends. CDR3 amino acids: CASSQGGDTQYF. CDR3 bases: TGTGCCAGCAGCCAGGGGGGAGATACGCAGTATTTT.

The chain links TRBV7-9 to TRBJ2-7, with TRBD1 matching over 7 bases. This CDR3 is 16 amino acids long. The ends lost 5 bases at V and 0 bases at J; junction bases unmatched: 10. Germline lookup yields CDR1 SEHNR and CDR2 FQNEAQ (reference sequence). The CDR3 nucleotides are TGTGCCAGCAGCCCCCCCGGGACAGAAAGCTCCTACGAGCAGTACTTC. Its translation is CASSPPGTESSYEQYF.